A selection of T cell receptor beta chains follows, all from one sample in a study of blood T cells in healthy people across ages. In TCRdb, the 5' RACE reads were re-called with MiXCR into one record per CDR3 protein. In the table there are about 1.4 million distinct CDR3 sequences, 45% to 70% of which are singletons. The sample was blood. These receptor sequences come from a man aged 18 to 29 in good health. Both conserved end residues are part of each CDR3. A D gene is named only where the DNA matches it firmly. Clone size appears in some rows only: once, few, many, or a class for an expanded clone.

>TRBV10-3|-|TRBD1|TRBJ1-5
CAISESIRQGHNQPQHF
TGTGCCATCAGTGAGTCGATTAGACAGGGCCACAATCAGCCCCAGCATTTT
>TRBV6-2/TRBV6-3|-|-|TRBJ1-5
CASSYEAVGQPQHF
TGTGCCAGCAGTTATGAGGCCGTCGGGCAGCCCCAGCATTTT
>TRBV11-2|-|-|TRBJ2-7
CASSQWGQGTYEQYF
TGTGCCAGCAGCCAATGGGGGCAGGGAACCTACGAGCAGTACTTC
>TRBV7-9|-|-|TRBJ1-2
CASSLAAADGYTF
TGTGCCAGCAGCTTAGCGGCGGCAGATGGCTACACCTTC
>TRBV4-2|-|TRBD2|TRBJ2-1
CASSQDPSGIYNEQFF
TGTGCCAGCAGCCAAGATCCTAGCGGGATCTACAATGAGCAGTTCTTC
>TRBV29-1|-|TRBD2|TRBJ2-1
CSVARWGGNEQFF
TGCAGCGTTGCCCGGTGGGGGGGTAATGAGCAGTTCTTC
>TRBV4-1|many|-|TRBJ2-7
CASKFNNEQYF
TGCGCCAGCAAATTCAACAACGAGCAGTACTTC
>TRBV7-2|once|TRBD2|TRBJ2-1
CASSFTSGMGNEQFF
TGTGCCAGCAGCTTTACTAGCGGGATGGGGAATGAGCAGTTCTTC
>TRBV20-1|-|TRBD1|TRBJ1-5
CSASRDRVDQPQHF
TGCAGTGCTAGTAGGGACAGGGTTGATCAGCCCCAGCATTTT
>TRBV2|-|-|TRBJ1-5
CASNTYKGKNQPQHF
TGTGCCAGCAATACCTACAAGGGGAAGAATCAGCCCCAGCATTTT
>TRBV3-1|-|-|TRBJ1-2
CASSQLSRADYGYTF
TGTGCCAGCAGCCAACTATCACGGGCGGACTATGGCTACACCTTC
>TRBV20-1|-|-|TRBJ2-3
CSARELRDTQYF
TGCAGTGCTAGAGAGCTCCGTGATACGCAGTATTTT
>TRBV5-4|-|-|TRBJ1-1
CASSSAGRGFAEAFF
TGTGCCAGCAGCTCGGCAGGGCGGGGTTTCGCTGAAGCTTTCTTT
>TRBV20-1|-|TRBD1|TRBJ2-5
CSASPGQGNEQYF
TGCAGTGCTAGTCCGGGACAGGGTAATGAGCAGTACTTC
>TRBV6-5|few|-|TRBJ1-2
CASSQRQLLFSRYTF
TGTGCCAGCAGCCAAAGACAGTTACTTTTCTCTCGCTACACCTTC
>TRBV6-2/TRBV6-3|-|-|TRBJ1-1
CASKARGEAFF
TGTGCCAGCAAAGCCCGGGGCGAAGCTTTCTTT
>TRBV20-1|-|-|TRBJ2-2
CSAASLQEQAGELFF
TGCAGTGCTGCATCATTACAGGAGCAGGCCGGGGAGCTGTTTTTT
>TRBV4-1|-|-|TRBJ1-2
CASSQEGRAYYGYTF
TGCGCCAGCAGCCAAGAGGGCAGGGCCTACTATGGCTACACCTTC
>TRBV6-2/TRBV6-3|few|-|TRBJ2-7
CASRRDIPSYEQYF
TGTGCCAGCAGAAGGGACATTCCATCCTACGAGCAGTACTTC
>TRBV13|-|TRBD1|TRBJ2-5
CASSTTGQARTQYF
TGTGCCAGCAGCACCACCGGACAGGCAAGGACCCAGTACTTC
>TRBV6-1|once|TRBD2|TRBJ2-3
CASYQKRASGYTDTQYF
TGTGCCAGCTATCAAAAGAGGGCTAGCGGTTACACAGATACGCAGTATTTT
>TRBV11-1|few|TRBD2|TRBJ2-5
CASSRTSGRETQYF
TGTGCCAGCAGCCGGACTAGCGGGAGGGAGACCCAGTACTTC
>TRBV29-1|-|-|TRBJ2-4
CSVESGVENIQYF
TGCAGCGTTGAAAGTGGTGTGGAAAACATTCAGTACTTC
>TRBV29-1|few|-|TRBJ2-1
CSQRQGGEQFF
TGCAGCCAAAGGCAGGGGGGTGAGCAGTTCTTC
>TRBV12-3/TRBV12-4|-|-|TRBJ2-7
CASSLSISVASYEQYF
TGTGCCAGCAGTTTAAGTATATCGGTGGCCTCCTACGAGCAGTACTTC
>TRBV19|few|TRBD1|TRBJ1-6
CASSLRQGWTYNSPLHF
TGTGCCAGTAGTCTAAGACAGGGGTGGACCTATAATTCACCCCTCCACTTT
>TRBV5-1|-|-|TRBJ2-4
CASSLLDIDIQYF
TGCGCCAGCAGCTTGTTAGACATAGACATTCAGTACTTC
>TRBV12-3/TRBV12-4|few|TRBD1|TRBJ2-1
CASRGGGQGNNEQFF
TGTGCCAGCAGGGGGGGGGGACAGGGTAACAATGAGCAGTTCTTC
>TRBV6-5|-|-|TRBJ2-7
CASSYTTSGTYEQYF
TGTGCCAGCAGTTATACAACCAGCGGAACGTACGAGCAGTACTTC
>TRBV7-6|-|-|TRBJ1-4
CASSLSQVEKLFF
TGTGCCAGCAGCTTATCACAGGTTGAAAAACTGTTTTTT
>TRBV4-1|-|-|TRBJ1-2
CASSQEPGGSYGYTF
TGCGCCAGCAGCCAAGAGCCGGGTGGAAGCTATGGCTACACCTTC